The 25 T cell receptor beta chains given below trace back to one sample, sequenced in a study of identical twins. TCRdb called the 5' RACE reads again in MiXCR, with one record for every CDR3 protein. The sample contains around 490,000 distinct CDR3 sequences, about 22% of which appear only once. This sample also belongs to another study, concerning yellow fever vaccine responses in identical twins.

Sequencing was performed on CD4+ T cells sorted from blood. The receptors come from a woman between 18 and 29 years old in good health.

This clonotype came up a few times. This chain links TRBV20-1 with TRBJ2-2, with a tentative D call TRBD1 (6 bases). The CDR3 totals 16 residues. Germline CDR1 DFQATT, CDR2 SNEGSKA (reference sequence). Trimming left V 0 bases short and J 3 bases short, with 14 bases between. The CDR3 region is CSARDFLQGDTGELFF. The CDR3 nucleotides read TGCAGTGCTAGAGATTTTTTACAGGGTGACACCGGGGAGCTGTTTTTT.

The chain carries TRBV7-9 and TRBJ2-5; D call uncertain. CDR1 and CDR2 (germline): SEHNR, FQNEAQ (reference sequence). The CDR3 loop spans 17 amino acids. Trimming cost V 1 base and J 0 bases, with 15 bases left between them. The CDR3 bases are TGTGCCAGCAGCTTAGGTTGGTTGGTGGGGAACCAAGAGACCCAGTACTTC. This translates into CASSLGWLVGNQETQYF.

This clonotype was seen more than once but under ten times. The chain has TRBV12-3 or TRBV12-4 and TRBJ2-4; a possible D gene is TRBD2 (5 bases). Trimming left V 5 bases short and J 0 bases short, with 14 bases between. CDR3 length: 16 amino acids. In DNA, the CDR3 is TGTGCCAGCAGTCCAGTCGGGGTTATAGCCAAAAACATTCAGTACTTC. Translating it yields CASSPVGVIAKNIQYF.

V and J are TRBV11-1 and TRBJ2-1; 16 nucleotides align to TRBD2. V trimming: 5 bases; J trimming: 0 bases; junction bases outside the gene matches: 10. The CDR3 is 20 residues long. The germline CDR1 and CDR2 sequences are SGHAT and FQDESV (reference sequence). The CDR3 bases are TGTGCCAGCAGCCAAACCGGGACTAGCGGGAGGGACAGCTCCTACAATGAGCAGTTCTTC. Translating it yields CASSQTGTSGRDSSYNEQFF.

The V call is TRBV2, the J call TRBJ2-3; D is uncertain. The CDR3 contains 11 residues. The germline gives CDR1 SNHLY, CDR2 FYNNEI. V gave up 7 bases and J gave up 4 bases, with 6 bases separating them. In DNA form, the CDR3 reads TGTGCCAGCAAGGCGGCAGATACGCAGTATTTT. It yields the protein CASKAADTQYF.

The gene calls are TRBV12-3 or TRBV12-4 and TRBJ1-2; D gene unclear. CDR3 length: 14 residues. Trimming cost V 6 bases and J 2 bases, with 13 bases left between them. The DNA of the CDR3 is TGTGCCAGCAGCCCTTCGAGCCGCAACTATGGCTACACCTTC. Its translation: CASSPSSRNYGYTF.

This clonotype was detected a few times. J is TRBJ2-2 and V is TRBV3-1; no reliable D call. CDR1 LGHDT and CDR2 YNNKEL come from the germline V gene (reference sequence). The CDR3 sequence is 13 residues long. The V and J ends lost 2 bases and 7 bases respectively, with 8 bases between them. The CDR3 region is CASSQQAFGELFF. Here the CDR3 DNA reads TGTGCCAGCAGCCAACAGGCGTTCGGGGAGCTGTTTTTT.

This clonotype came up a few times. This sequence joins TRBV4-1 and TRBJ2-5; 7 positions match TRBD2. Germline V gene lookup returns CDR1 MGHRA and CDR2 YSYEKL. This CDR3 has 15 residues. The V and J ends lost 0 bases and 1 base, in that order; junction bases with no gene match: 2. The CDR3 spells CASSQERTSQETQYF. The CDR3 coding sequence is TGCGCCAGCAGCCAAGAGAGGACTAGCCAAGAGACCCAGTACTTC.

This clonotype was detected only a few times. The chain uses TRBV29-1 and TRBJ1-2; a weak D match, TRBD1 (6 bases). The germline V gene has CDR1 SQVTM and CDR2 ANQGSEA. This CDR3 has 14 amino acids. V was pared by 5 bases and J by 6 bases, with 19 bases between. CDR3 bases: TGCAGCGTTCTATCAAACCAGGGGTTCGATGGCTACACCTTC. It codes for CSVLSNQGFDGYTF.

The sample holds a few counts of this clonotype. V is TRBV29-1 and J is TRBJ2-7, with TRBD1 matching over 7 bases. Per the germline V gene, CDR1 is SQVTM and CDR2 is ANQGSEA. With V trimmed by 6 bases and J by 5 bases, 7 bases remained unmatched. The CDR3 runs 12 residues. The CDR3 DNA reads TGCAGCGTCGAGGAGAGGGGGCACGAGCAGTACTTC. This encodes CSVEERGHEQYF.

This clonotype was seen more than once but under ten times. This sequence joins TRBV5-8 and TRBJ1-2, with 8 nucleotides matching TRBD1. In germline, CDR1 is SGHTS, CDR2 YDEGEE. J was trimmed by 6 bases and V by 5 bases; bases with no gene match: 6. The CDR3 has 13 amino acids. The DNA for the CDR3 is TGTGCCAGCAGATCGGACAGGGTTGATGGCTACACCTTC. Translation: CASRSDRVDGYTF.

V gene TRBV24-1 combines with J gene TRBJ2-1, with 10 bases identical to TRBD1. CDR3 size: 14 residues. Germline V CDR1 and CDR2: KGHDR, SFDVKD. With V trimmed by 2 bases and J by 6 bases, 0 bases remained unmatched. CDR3 bases: TGTGCCACCAGTGATTGGACAGGGGGCAATGAGCAGTTCTTC. This codes for CATSDWTGGNEQFF.

This clonotype was seen a few times. DNA for the CDR3: TGTGCCACCAGCAGAGCCCCTCAGGGTTGGGGTGGCACAGATACGCAGTATTTT. Translated, it gives CATSRAPQGWGGTDTQYF. J is TRBJ2-3 and V is TRBV15; tentatively, D is TRBD1 (5 bases). There are 18 residues in the CDR3. The germline V gene has CDR1 LNHNV and CDR2 YYDKDF (reference sequence). Trimming cost V 1 base and J 1 base, with 18 bases left between them.

The chain joins TRBV28 to TRBJ1-6; tentatively, D is TRBD1 (5 bases). Trimming removed 6 bases from V and 5 bases from J, with 8 bases in between. CDR1 and CDR2 from the germline V gene are MDHEN and SYDVKM. The length of the CDR3 is 13 residues. The CDR3 region has the DNA TGTGCCAGCAGAACAGGAGATAATTCACCCCTCCACTTT. Protein: CASRTGDNSPLHF. Based on the CDR3 plus reference TRBV28 and TRBJ1-6, the full variable domain is DVKVTQSSRYLVKRTGEKVFLECVQDMDHENMFWYRQDPGLGLRLIYFSYDVKMKEKGDIPEGYSVSREKKERFSLILESASTNQTSMYLCASRTGDNSPLHFGNGTRLTVT.

This sequence joins TRBV24-1 and TRBJ2-5; 9 bases match TRBD1. Per the germline V gene, CDR1 is KGHDR and CDR2 is SFDVKD. The CDR3 covers 14 residues. V dropped 9 bases and J dropped 5; count of bases not matched to a gene: 9. CDR3 DNA sequence: TGTGCCACCTACCCCGGGACAGGGTTGGAGACCCAGTACTTC. Its translation is CATYPGTGLETQYF.

The chain has TRBV7-9 and TRBJ1-1, with D hard to call. The CDR3 is 13 residues long. Germline V gene data show CDR1 as SEHNR and CDR2 as FQNEAQ (reference sequence). V lost 2 bases to trimming and J lost 4 bases, with 8 bases between them. CDR3 sequence (DNA): TGTGCCAGCAGCTTATTAGAGGGCACTGAAGCTTTCTTT. Residues: CASSLLEGTEAFF.

The J gene is TRBJ1-6, the V gene TRBV15; 7 bases agree with TRBD1. Trimming removed 5 bases from V and 10 bases from J; junction bases left unmatched: 8. CDR1 is LNHNV, CDR2 YYDKDF, per germline (reference sequence). CDR3 length: 14 amino acids. This CDR3 reads CATSLEKQGSPLHF. The CDR3 DNA reads TGTGCCACCAGCCTAGAGAAACAGGGGTCACCCCTCCACTTT.

This rearrangement joins TRBV20-1 to TRBJ1-4; D gene ambiguous. The CDR3 runs to 11 residues. In germline, CDR1 is DFQATT, CDR2 SNEGSKA (reference sequence). The V end lost 5 bases, the J end lost 4 bases, and 5 bases lay between the germline ends. In DNA form, the CDR3 reads TGCAGTGCTGGATTTAATGAAAAACTGTTTTTT. Its protein product is CSAGFNEKLFF.

J is TRBJ2-1 and V is TRBV27; 7 bases are a match to TRBD2. There are 15 residues in the CDR3. V was clipped by 4 bases and J by 2 bases; unmatched bases: 5. Per the germline V gene, CDR1 is MNHEY and CDR2 is SMNVEV (reference sequence). In nucleotides, the CDR3 is TGTGCCAGCAGTTACCCTAGCGGCCCCTACAATGAGCAGTTCTTC. As protein: CASSYPSGPYNEQFF.

The V call is TRBV5-1, the J call TRBJ2-2, with 10 bases matching TRBD2. The CDR3 has 17 amino acids. Germline CDR1 SGHRS, CDR2 YFSETQ. The V and J ends lost 1 base and 1 base, in that order; junction bases with no gene match: 4. DNA of the CDR3: TGCGCCAGCAGCTTGACAAGACTAGCGGGGAACACCGGGGAGCTGTTTTTT. Its translation is CASSLTRLAGNTGELFF.

This clonotype was detected only a few times. This chain uses TRBV7-3 with TRBJ2-1; TRBD1 aligns across 10 bases. The CDR3 contains 15 residues. Germline CDR1 reads SGHTA; CDR2 reads FQGTGA. The trim removed 5 bases at V and 3 bases at J, leaving 4 bases unmatched. Here the CDR3 DNA reads TGTGCCAGCAGCAAGGGACAGGGGATCTACAATGAGCAGTTCTTC. Its translation is CASSKGQGIYNEQFF.

This clonotype occurred a few times. The V and J genes are TRBV10-3 and TRBJ2-6; TRBD1 is a possible D gene (6 bases). This CDR3 spans 17 amino acids. V was shortened by 5 bases and J by 0 bases, with 14 bases between the two germline ends. Germline CDR1 is ENHRY and CDR2 is SYGVKD. Here the CDR3 reads CAISLTGPDSGANVLTF. The CDR3 DNA reads TGTGCCATCAGTCTGACAGGACCCGACTCTGGGGCCAACGTCCTGACTTTC.

The chain has TRBV24-1 and TRBJ2-1; 10 bases map to TRBD1. V lost 5 bases, J lost 4 bases, and 7 bases stayed unmatched. The CDR3 covers 16 residues. Per germline, CDR1 KGHDR and CDR2 SFDVKD. The DNA for the CDR3 is TGTGCCACCAGTGCTCCGGGACAGGGGTCTTACAATGAGCAGTTCTTC. It encodes CATSAPGQGSYNEQFF.

CDR3 protein: CASSPAGRTRTGELFF. The CDR3 nucleotides read TGTGCCAGCTCACCGGCGGGGAGGACGAGGACCGGGGAGCTGTTTTTT. The V gene is TRBV18, the J gene TRBJ2-2, with D tentatively TRBD2 (6 bases). CDR3 length: 16 residues. CDR1 and CDR2 (germline): KGHSH, LQKENI. The ends were cut back, 3 bases at V and 5 bases at J, with 16 bases in the middle.

V and J are TRBV15 and TRBJ2-1; D call uncertain. The V gene lost 0 bases and the J gene lost 4 bases, with 1 base spanning the gap. The CDR3 is 12 residues long. Germline CDR1 reads LNHNV; CDR2 reads YYDKDF (reference sequence). CDR3 sequence (DNA): TGTGCCACCAGCAGAGATTACAATGAGCAGTTCTTC. Its translation is CATSRDYNEQFF.